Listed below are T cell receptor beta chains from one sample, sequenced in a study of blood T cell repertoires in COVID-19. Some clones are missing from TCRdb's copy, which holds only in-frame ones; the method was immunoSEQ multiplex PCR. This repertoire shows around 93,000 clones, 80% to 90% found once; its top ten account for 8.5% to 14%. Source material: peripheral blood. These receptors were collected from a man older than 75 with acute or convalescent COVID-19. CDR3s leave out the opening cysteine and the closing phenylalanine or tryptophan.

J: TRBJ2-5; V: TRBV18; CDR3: ASSPGLGQETQY
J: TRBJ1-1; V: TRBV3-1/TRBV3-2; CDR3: ASSPASGGHVTEAF
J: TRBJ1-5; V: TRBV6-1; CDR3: ASSEGDRNQPQH
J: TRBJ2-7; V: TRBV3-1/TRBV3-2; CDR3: ASSRRDSQAEQY
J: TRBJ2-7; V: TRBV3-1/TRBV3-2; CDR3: ASRQGQGSNEQY
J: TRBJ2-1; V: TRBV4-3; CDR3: ASSQGGGGTSYNEQF
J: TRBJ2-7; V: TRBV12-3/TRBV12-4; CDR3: ASSPNPYEQY
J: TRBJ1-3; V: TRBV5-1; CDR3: ASASSLAGNTIY
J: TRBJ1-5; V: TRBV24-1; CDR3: ATSDTGSNQPQH
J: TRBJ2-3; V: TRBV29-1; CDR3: SVGQGVGDTQY
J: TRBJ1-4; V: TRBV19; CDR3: ASSILGAATNEKLF
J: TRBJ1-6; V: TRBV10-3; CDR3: AITADSSYNSPLH
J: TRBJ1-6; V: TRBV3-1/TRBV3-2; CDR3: ASSPRDRGISSPLH
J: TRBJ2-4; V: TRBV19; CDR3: ASSMGGTLAKNIQY
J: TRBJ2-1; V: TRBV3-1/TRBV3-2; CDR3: ASSQDSWASGIYNEQF
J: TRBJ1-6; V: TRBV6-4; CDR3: ASSPGQDSSPLH
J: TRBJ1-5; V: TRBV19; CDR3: ASNGGNQPQH
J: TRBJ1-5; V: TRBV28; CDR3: ASSHHAGVSNQPQH
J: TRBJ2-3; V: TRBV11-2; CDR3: ASSLDPVTTDTQY
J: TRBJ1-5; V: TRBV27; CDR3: ASSRDRVDQPQH
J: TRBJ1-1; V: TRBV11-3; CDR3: ASSTTGGNTEAF
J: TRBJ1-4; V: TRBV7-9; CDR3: ASSLARSNEKLF